A selection of T cell receptor beta chains follows, all from one sample in a study of long-term antiretroviral therapy in people with HIV. TCRdb's copy holds only in-frame clones and misses some; the assay was immunoSEQ multiplex PCR. Altogether fewer than 45,000 clones are present, 75% to 90% being singletons, with the ten largest covering around 5.5%. Source: unsorted PBMCs, taken 3.4 years after starting antiretroviral therapy. The source of these receptors is a man younger than 45 with HIV. The CDR3 runs from the conserved cysteine through the conserved F or W. Fields, in order: clone size, D gene, V gene, J gene, CDR3 DNA, CDR3 protein. D genes are given only for firm matches. Some rows mark clone size as missing; the rest say once, few, many or name a class of expanded clone.

clone_size: -; d_call: TRBD1; v_call: TRBV30; j_call: TRBJ2-1; cdr3_nt: TGTGCCTGGAAGAACAGGGGCGACAATGAGCAGTTCTTC; cdr3_aa: CAWKNRGDNEQFF
clone_size: -; d_call: TRBD2; v_call: TRBV4-3; j_call: TRBJ2-3; cdr3_nt: TGCGCCAGCAGCCCCACCCCGACTAGCGGGAGCACAGATACGCAGTATTTT; cdr3_aa: CASSPTPTSGSTDTQYF
clone_size: -; d_call: TRBD1; v_call: TRBV6-5; j_call: TRBJ2-2; cdr3_nt: TGTGCCAGCAGCGTAACAGGGGAGAACACCGGGGAGCTGTTTTTT; cdr3_aa: CASSVTGENTGELFF
clone_size: once; d_call: TRBD1; v_call: TRBV11-2; j_call: TRBJ1-1; cdr3_nt: TGTGCCAGCAGTTCCACAGGGGACACTGAAGCTTTCTTT; cdr3_aa: CASSSTGDTEAFF
clone_size: -; d_call: -; v_call: TRBV5-4; j_call: TRBJ2-3; cdr3_nt: TGTGCCAGCAGCTCGAAGACGGACACCCCTGGAGATACGCAGTATTTT; cdr3_aa: CASSSKTDTPGDTQYF
clone_size: -; d_call: TRBD2; v_call: TRBV5-1; j_call: TRBJ2-3; cdr3_nt: TGCGCCAGCAGTGGATCTAGCGGGAGCACAGATACGCAGTATTTT; cdr3_aa: CASSGSSGSTDTQYF
clone_size: -; d_call: -; v_call: TRBV15; j_call: TRBJ1-1; cdr3_nt: TGTGCCACCAGCACTTTGAACACTGAAGCTTTCTTT; cdr3_aa: CATSTLNTEAFF
clone_size: -; d_call: TRBD1; v_call: TRBV6-6; j_call: TRBJ1-4; cdr3_nt: TGTGCCAGCAGCACAGGGGTTTCTAATGAAAAACTGTTTTTT; cdr3_aa: CASSTGVSNEKLFF
clone_size: -; d_call: -; v_call: TRBV27; j_call: TRBJ2-2; cdr3_nt: TGTGCCAGCAGTTCCCCGCACGGAACGAACACCGGGGAGCTGTTTTTT; cdr3_aa: CASSSPHGTNTGELFF
clone_size: few; d_call: -; v_call: TRBV19; j_call: TRBJ1-5; cdr3_nt: TGTGCCAGTAGTATAATGGGGCAGAGCAATCAGCCCCAGCATTTT; cdr3_aa: CASSIMGQSNQPQHF
clone_size: -; d_call: -; v_call: TRBV5-1; j_call: TRBJ1-1; cdr3_nt: TGCGCCAGCAGCTTGGGGACGGTGAACACTGAAGCTTTCTTT; cdr3_aa: CASSLGTVNTEAFF
clone_size: -; d_call: TRBD1; v_call: TRBV7-2; j_call: TRBJ2-3; cdr3_nt: TGTGCCAGCAGCACCCGACAGGGTAACACAGATACGCAGTATTTT; cdr3_aa: CASSTRQGNTDTQYF
clone_size: -; d_call: TRBD2; v_call: TRBV28; j_call: TRBJ2-7; cdr3_nt: TGTGCCAGCAGCGTAGCGGGAGGTGCCTACGAGCAGTACTTC; cdr3_aa: CASSVAGGAYEQYF
clone_size: -; d_call: -; v_call: TRBV2; j_call: TRBJ2-7; cdr3_nt: TGTGCCAGTATGCAGGCCTACGAGCAGTACTTC; cdr3_aa: CASMQAYEQYF
clone_size: -; d_call: TRBD2; v_call: TRBV6-5; j_call: TRBJ2-2; cdr3_nt: TGTGCCAGCAGGGGCGGGAGCCCCAACACCGGGGAGCTGTTTTTT; cdr3_aa: CASRGGSPNTGELFF
clone_size: -; d_call: -; v_call: TRBV5-4; j_call: TRBJ1-2; cdr3_nt: TGTGCCAGCAGCTCAACCCGAGGAGAAAACTATGGCTACACCTTC; cdr3_aa: CASSSTRGENYGYTF
clone_size: -; d_call: -; v_call: TRBV30; j_call: TRBJ2-6; cdr3_nt: TGTGCCTGGAGTGTAGTGGGGTTAGCCGGGGCCAACGTCCTGACTTTC; cdr3_aa: CAWSVVGLAGANVLTF
clone_size: -; d_call: TRBD1; v_call: TRBV30; j_call: TRBJ1-1; cdr3_nt: TGTGCCTGGATTTTAGGGACAGGGAACACTGAAGCTTTCTTT; cdr3_aa: CAWILGTGNTEAFF
clone_size: -; d_call: -; v_call: TRBV4-1; j_call: TRBJ1-5; cdr3_nt: TGCGCCAGCAGCCAAGATGGTGACAGCAATCAGCCCCAGCATTTT; cdr3_aa: CASSQDGDSNQPQHF
clone_size: -; d_call: TRBD2; v_call: TRBV11-2; j_call: TRBJ2-1; cdr3_nt: TGTGCCAGCAGCTTAAGGACTAGCGGGATATTCCGGGTCTACAATGAGCAGTTCTTC; cdr3_aa: CASSLRTSGIFRVYNEQFF
clone_size: few; d_call: -; v_call: TRBV28; j_call: TRBJ1-5; cdr3_nt: TGTGCCAGCAGCTCTTTTCAGCCCCAGCATTTT; cdr3_aa: CASSSFQPQHF
clone_size: -; d_call: TRBD1; v_call: TRBV18; j_call: TRBJ2-7; cdr3_nt: TGTGCCAGCTCACCACTCGGCAGGGGGCATGCCTACGAGCAGTACTTC; cdr3_aa: CASSPLGRGHAYEQYF
clone_size: -; d_call: -; v_call: TRBV28; j_call: TRBJ2-7; cdr3_nt: TGTGCCAGCAGAACCAAACCCTACGAGCAGTACTTC; cdr3_aa: CASRTKPYEQYF
clone_size: -; d_call: -; v_call: TRBV14; j_call: TRBJ2-7; cdr3_nt: TGTGCCAGCAGCCAAGAACAGGCAGGGCTCGCCGAGCAGTACTTC; cdr3_aa: CASSQEQAGLAEQYF
clone_size: few; d_call: -; v_call: TRBV27; j_call: TRBJ2-7; cdr3_nt: TGTGCCAGCAGTTTTGGGGGACTGGACTACGAGCAGTACTTC; cdr3_aa: CASSFGGLDYEQYF
clone_size: -; d_call: -; v_call: TRBV2; j_call: TRBJ1-4; cdr3_nt: TGTGCCAGCATCTCCATAACTAATGAAAAACTGTTTTTT; cdr3_aa: CASISITNEKLFF
clone_size: once; d_call: -; v_call: TRBV5-6; j_call: TRBJ1-5; cdr3_nt: TGTGCCAGCAGCTTCAGAAGGACACTTCATCAGCCCCAGCATTTT; cdr3_aa: CASSFRRTLHQPQHF
clone_size: -; d_call: -; v_call: TRBV7-8; j_call: TRBJ2-2; cdr3_nt: TGTGCCAGCAGCTTAGCGGAGAGAAGCGGGGAGCTGTTTTTT; cdr3_aa: CASSLAERSGELFF
clone_size: once; d_call: -; v_call: TRBV6-6; j_call: TRBJ2-1; cdr3_nt: TGTGCCAGCAGTTACTCGGGCACACCTTCCTACAATGAGCAGTTCTTC; cdr3_aa: CASSYSGTPSYNEQFF
clone_size: -; d_call: TRBD1; v_call: TRBV11-2; j_call: TRBJ1-1; cdr3_nt: TGTGCCAGCAGCTGGGACAGTCAGAACACTGAAGCTTTCTTT; cdr3_aa: CASSWDSQNTEAFF
clone_size: -; d_call: -; v_call: TRBV5-4; j_call: TRBJ2-1; cdr3_nt: TGTGCCAGCAGCTTGGGGGGTGGGGGCTACAATGAGCAGTTCTTC; cdr3_aa: CASSLGGGGYNEQFF
clone_size: -; d_call: -; v_call: TRBV5-6; j_call: TRBJ2-7; cdr3_nt: TGTGCCAGCAGCTTCGGTACAGGGAACTACGAGCAGTACTTC; cdr3_aa: CASSFGTGNYEQYF
clone_size: once; d_call: -; v_call: TRBV5-1; j_call: TRBJ1-4; cdr3_nt: TGCGCCAGCAGTGTCCCGGGAGCTAATGAAAAACTGTTTTTT; cdr3_aa: CASSVPGANEKLFF
clone_size: -; d_call: TRBD2; v_call: TRBV5-8; j_call: TRBJ2-1; cdr3_nt: TGTGCCAGCAGCCCTATGGGACTAGCGGGAGTTCCCTACAATGAGCAGTTCTTC; cdr3_aa: CASSPMGLAGVPYNEQFF